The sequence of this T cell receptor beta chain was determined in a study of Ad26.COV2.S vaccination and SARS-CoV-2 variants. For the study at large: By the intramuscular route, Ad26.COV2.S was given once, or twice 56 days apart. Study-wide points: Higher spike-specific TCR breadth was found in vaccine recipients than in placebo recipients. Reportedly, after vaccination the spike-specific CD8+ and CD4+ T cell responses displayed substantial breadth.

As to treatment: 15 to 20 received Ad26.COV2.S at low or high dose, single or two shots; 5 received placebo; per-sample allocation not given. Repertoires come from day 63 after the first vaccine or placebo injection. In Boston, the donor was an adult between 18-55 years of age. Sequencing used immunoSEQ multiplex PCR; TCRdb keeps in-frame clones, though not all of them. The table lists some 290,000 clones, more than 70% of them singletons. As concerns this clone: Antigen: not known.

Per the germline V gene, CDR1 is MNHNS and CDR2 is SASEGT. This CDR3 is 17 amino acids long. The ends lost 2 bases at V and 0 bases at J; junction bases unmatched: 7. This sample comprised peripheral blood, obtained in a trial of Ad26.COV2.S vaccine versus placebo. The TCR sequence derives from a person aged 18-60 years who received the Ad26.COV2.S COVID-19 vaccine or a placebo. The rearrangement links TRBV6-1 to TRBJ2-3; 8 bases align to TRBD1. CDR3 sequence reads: CASSELSDRGSTDTQYF. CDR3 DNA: TGTGCCAGCAGTGAACTCTCCGACAGGGGAAGCACAGATACGCAGTATTTT.